Each of the 10 T cell receptor beta chains below was sequenced from the same sample in a study of kidney transplant recipient with SARS-CoV-2 infection. TCRdb ran MiXCR on the reads and lists one entry per CDR3 protein. The sample contains 200,000 to 300,000 distinct CDR3 sequences, around 26% of which appear only once. The sample consisted of a blood sample, taken at baseline and on day 111 from a kidney transplant recipient. These receptors originate from a male patient between 25 and 39 years old who had COVID-19 and was a kidney transplant recipient. Some of the T cells may derive from the graft donor.

This clonotype was counted many times. This chain uses TRBV9 with TRBJ1-2; no reliable D call. The CDR3 covers 16 residues. V was trimmed by 7 bases and J by 4 bases, leaving 23 bases between them. CDR1 SGDLS and CDR2 YYNGEE come from the germline V gene. CDR3 DNA sequence: TGTGCCAGCTTAACGGCGTACTCAAGAAAGACCTATGGCTACACCTTC. It specifies CASLTAYSRKTYGYTF.

A remark on this clonotype: A much larger clone is a single base away; this may be a read error. The chain is built from TRBV28 and TRBJ1-3; D possibly corresponds to TRBD1 (6 bases). This CDR3 contains 15 residues. Germline lookup yields CDR1 MDHEN and CDR2 SYDVKM. Trimming left V 10 bases short and J 0 bases short, with 16 bases between. The CDR3 protein is CANIGGDNSGNTIYF. The CDR3 DNA reads TGTGCCAACATTGGGGGCGACAACTCTGGAAACACCATATATTTT.

A single count supports this clonotype. A read error may be the cause here, since a much bigger clone is one base away. This chain joins TRBV6-8 and TRBJ1-2; D is ambiguous. Germline values: CDR1 MNHGY, CDR2 SAAAGT. The CDR3 length is 17 residues. The CDR3 protein is CASSAALRSRKTYGYAF. The CDR3 DNA follows: TGTGCCAGCAGTGCTGCCCTACGCTCTAGAAAGACCTATGGCTACGCCTTC.

In the case of this clonotype: This may be a read error: a much more frequent sequence differs by one nucleotide. The gene calls are TRBV6-2 or TRBV6-3 and TRBJ1-5; D is perhaps TRBD1 (6 bases). In germline, CDR1 is MNHEY, CDR2 SVGEGT. The CDR3 is 16 amino acids. With 0 bases removed from V and 4 bases from J, the gap between germline ends came to 13 bases. The CDR3 DNA sequence: TGTGCCAGCAGTTACTCCCCGTACAGGGCTAATCAGCCCCAGCATTTT. Translating gives CASSYSPYRANQPQHF.

This clonotype was picked up many times. The rearrangement links TRBV30 to TRBJ2-7; TRBD2 might be the D (7 bases). Germline CDR1 is GTSNPN and CDR2 is SVGIG (reference sequence). Trimming cost V 0 bases and J 4 bases, with 13 bases left between them. The CDR3 is 14 residues long. In DNA, the CDR3 is TGTGCCTGGAGTGTACAGAGGGGGGGGTACGAGCAGTACTTC. It yields the protein CAWSVQRGGYEQYF. The full variable domain, its missing parts supplied by reference TRBV30 and TRBJ2-7, is SQTIHQWPATLVQPVGSPLSLECTVEGTSNPNLYWYRQAAGRGLQLLFYSVGIGQISSEVPQNLSASRPQDRQFILSSKKLLLSDSGFYLCAWSVQRGGYEQYFGPGTRLTVT.

Turning to this clonotype: A much larger clone differs by one base, so this may be a read error. The chain couples TRBV5-4 to TRBJ1-2; D gene ambiguous. The CDR3 has 16 residues. The V gene lost 7 bases and the J gene lost 4 bases, with 23 bases spanning the gap. The germline gives CDR1 SGHNT, CDR2 YYREEE (reference sequence). The CDR3 protein is CASEPGVPGKTYGYTF. The CDR3 coding sequence is TGTGCCAGCGAGCCGGGCGTACCAGGAAAGACCTATGGCTACACCTTC.

The rearrangement links TRBV7-9 to TRBJ2-3; no firm D call. There are 11 residues in the CDR3. Germline V gene lookup returns CDR1 SEHNR and CDR2 FQNEAQ (reference sequence). With 4 bases removed from V and 8 bases from J, the gap between germline ends came to 7 bases. Here the CDR3 reads CASSSTVTQYF. The CDR3 nucleotides read TGTGCCAGCAGCTCGACTGTTACGCAGTATTTT.

This clonotype was detected many times. The chain carries TRBV4-3 and TRBJ2-1; D gene unclear. The germline gives CDR1 LGHNA, CDR2 YSLEER. This CDR3 region has 15 residues. The ends were cut back, 4 bases at V and 5 bases at J, with 15 bases in the middle. CDR3 sequence (DNA): TGCGCCAGCAGCCCCGACTTTCAATATAACAATGAGCAGTTCTTC. Encoded protein: CASSPDFQYNNEQFF.

This clonotype was counted ten times or more. This chain connects TRBV2 to TRBJ2-2, with D tentatively TRBD2 (6 bases). The CDR3 has 16 amino acids. Trimming cost V 2 bases and J 3 bases, with 13 bases left between them. Germline V gives CDR1 SNHLY, CDR2 FYNNEI. The CDR3 region has the DNA TGTGCCAGCAGTGAAAGTGGAGGGGAGGACACCGGGGAGCTGTTTTTT. This codes for CASSESGGEDTGELFF.

A word on this clonotype: A much larger clone differs by one base, so this may be a read error. This chain joins TRBV5-3 and TRBJ1-2; no definite D call. TRBV5-3 is labeled an ORF, and its function is uncertain. Between the trimmed V and J ends, which lost 7 bases and 4 bases, there was a span of 23 bases. This CDR3 has 16 residues. The CDR3 reads CARWASVVRKIYGYTF. CDR3 DNA sequence: TGTGCCAGATGGGCGTCAGTGGTGAGAAAGATCTATGGCTACACCTTC.